This T cell receptor beta chain was observed in a study of cytomegalovirus exposure and HLA in healthy donors. Turning to this clone: Its antigen is not known.

Donors consisted of healthy bone marrow donors. The PCR ran on 60 Vbeta and 13 Jbeta primers. Sequencing used immunoSEQ multiplex PCR; TCRdb keeps in-frame clones, though not all of them. The sample table sets out approximately 190,000 clones. Germline CDR1 and CDR2: WSHSY and SAAADI. This CDR3 region has 16 residues. Unmatched junction bases numbered 8, after V lost 6 bases and J lost 1 base. General study findings and limits: Some highly shared sequence variants likely arose as a pipeline artifact. The study found most TCR sequences rare, yet found some public TCRs in many donors. The study assumed roughly uniform donor sequencing depth for presence/absence analyses.

The rearrangement uses TRBV10-2 and TRBJ1-1, with 10 bases identical to TRBD1. The specimen was PBMCs. The sequence was obtained from a boy between 10 and 17 years old in good health and CMV-seronegative. CDR3 residues: CASRGRQGATNTEAFF. CDR3 coding DNA: TGCGCCAGCAGGGGGAGACAGGGGGCAACGAACACTGAAGCTTTCTTT.